This entry lists 17 T cell receptor beta chains sequenced from one sample in a study of blood T cell repertoires in COVID-19. Produced via immunoSEQ multiplex PCR; TCRdb's table is partial and in-frame only. The top ten clones hold roughly 2.1% of a sample with fewer than 350,000 clones, around 90% of them seen once. Sequenced material: PBMCs or T cells enriched from blood (not recorded which). These TCRs come from a woman aged 40-49 years with acute COVID-19.

The chain employs TRBV7-3 and TRBJ1-1; D unclear. V lost 2 bases, J lost 1 base, and 2 bases lay in between. The CDR3 totals 12 residues. Looked up from germline, CDR1 is SGHTA and CDR2 is FQGTGA. The CDR3 DNA reads TGTGCCAGCAGCTTACAGAACACTGAAGCTTTCTTT. It is translated as CASSLQNTEAFF.

The V call is TRBV28, the J call TRBJ2-1; perhaps TRBD1 as D (6 bases). This CDR3 comprises 16 residues. The germline gives CDR1 MDHEN, CDR2 SYDVKM. Trimming cost V 5 bases and J 5 bases, with 19 bases left between them. The CDR3 region has the DNA TGTGCCAGCAGTGTGCCCGACAGGAGACAGAACAATGAGCAGTTCTTC. Protein sequence: CASSVPDRRQNNEQFF.

The table lists this clone with a count of one. V usage is TRBV19 and J usage is TRBJ2-1, with a possible D match to TRBD2 (7 bases). The CDR3 totals 11 residues. Trimming removed 11 bases at V and 7 bases at J, with 12 bases between. Germline CDR1 and CDR2: LNHDA and SQIVND (reference sequence). The CDR3 loop is CASGGRNEQFF. The DNA of the CDR3 is TGTGCCTCGGGGGGCAGGAATGAGCAGTTCTTC.

V usage is TRBV5-1 and J usage is TRBJ2-3; TRBD2 agrees at 7 bases. This CDR3 contains 16 residues. V dropped 4 bases and J dropped 0; count of bases not matched to a gene: 8. CDR1 is SGHRS, CDR2 YFSETQ, per germline. CDR3 coding DNA: TGCGCCAGCAGCCCAGGACTAGTCGGGAGCACAGATACGCAGTATTTT. The encoded protein is CASSPGLVGSTDTQYF.

The V and J genes are TRBV29-1 and TRBJ2-7; the match to TRBD1 covers 10 bases. CDR3 size: 12 residues. Germline loops: CDR1 SQVTM, CDR2 ANQGSEA. After removal of 7 bases from V and 5 bases from J, the junction contained 5 bases not matched to a gene. CDR3 nucleotide sequence: TGCAGCGCTCAGGGACAGGGGAACGAGCAGTACTTC. Translation gives CSAQGQGNEQYF.

The chain links TRBV5-1 to TRBJ2-4; 8 bases are shared with TRBD2. The CDR3 totals 20 residues. The germline V gene has CDR1 SGHRS and CDR2 YFSETQ. V gave up 3 bases and J gave up 1 base; unmatched junction bases: 18. CDR3 in amino acids: CASSWPSQRGPGMAKNIQYF. The DNA of the CDR3 is TGCGCCAGCAGCTGGCCTTCTCAGCGGGGGCCTGGGATGGCCAAAAACATTCAGTACTTC.

This clone was recorded once. The chain joins TRBV9 to TRBJ1-2; D call uncertain. Deletions cut 4 bases from V and 2 bases from J, with 12 bases between. There are 14 residues in the CDR3. Germline assignment: CDR1 SGDLS and CDR2 YYNGEE. CDR3 sequence (DNA): TGTGCCAGCAGCTCCTCAACACCAAACTATGGCTACACCTTC. Its translation is CASSSSTPNYGYTF.

This clone came up once. V is TRBV30 and J is TRBJ2-5, with 11 bases aligning to TRBD1. Germline values: CDR1 GTSNPN, CDR2 SVGIG (reference sequence). V lost 4 bases and J lost 6; bases outside the gene matches: 10. This CDR3 has 15 residues. The CDR3 bases are TGTGCCTGGAACCCCGGGACAGGGGGGTGGAAGACCCAGTACTTC. As protein: CAWNPGTGGWKTQYF.

V is TRBV28 and J is TRBJ2-7, with 9 bases lining up with TRBD1. Germline V gives CDR1 MDHEN, CDR2 SYDVKM. This CDR3 contains 15 residues. The V segment lost 3 bases and the J segment 2 bases; nucleotides outside the gene matches: 5. The CDR3 is CASSLTGGRTYEQYF. For the CDR3, the DNA is TGTGCCAGCAGTTTGACAGGGGGTCGCACCTACGAGCAGTACTTC. Complete variable domain (other parts from reference TRBV28 and TRBJ2-7): DVKVTQSSRYLVKRTGEKVFLECVQDMDHENMFWYRQDPGLGLRLIYFSYDVKMKEKGDIPEGYSVSREKKERFSLILESASTNQTSMYLCASSLTGGRTYEQYFGPGTRLTVT.

A note on this clone: This sample includes further DNA sequences coding for the same CDR3. The chain couples TRBV5-1 to TRBJ2-7; TRBD1 matches 7 bases. V lost 0 bases to trimming and J lost 1 base; unmatched junction nucleotides: 4. The V gene's germline CDR1 is SGHRS and CDR2 YFSETQ. The CDR3 loop spans 15 amino acids. CDR3 sequence reads: CASSLAPGGSYEQYF. The DNA for the CDR3 is TGCGCCAGCAGCTTGGCGCCAGGGGGATCCTACGAGCAGTACTTC.

This rearrangement joins TRBV6-5 to TRBJ2-4, with D maybe TRBD2 (6 bases). Germline values: CDR1 MNHEY, CDR2 SVGAGI. Deletions cut 5 bases from V and 7 bases from J, with 18 bases between. This CDR3 spans 15 amino acids. This CDR3 reads CASSSLAGGTNIQYF. DNA for the CDR3: TGTGCCAGCAGTAGTCTGGCCGGCGGGACCAACATTCAGTACTTC.

The chain employs TRBV6-2 or TRBV6-3 and TRBJ1-2, with D tentatively TRBD1 (5 bases). Germline CDR1 reads MNHEY; CDR2 reads SVGEGT. This CDR3 region has 15 residues. Trimming took 0 bases from V and 2 from J, leaving 10 bases between them. Written as DNA, the CDR3 is TGTGCCAGCAGTTACTCGGGGCGACCAAACTATGGCTACACCTTC. It yields the protein CASSYSGRPNYGYTF.

Notes on this clone: At one end, the junction sequence differs from germline, possibly due to a read error. The J gene is TRBJ2-1, the V gene TRBV28; the D gene is possibly TRBD1 (6 bases). The CDR3 is made up of 15 amino acids. Germline V gene lookup returns CDR1 MDHEN and CDR2 SYDVKM. The CDR3 region has the DNA TGTGCCGGCAGTTTACCCAGGGGAAATGGCAATGAGCAGTTCTTC. It codes for CAGSLPRGNGNEQFF.

Notes on this clone: The junction does not match germline at one end; this may be a read error. J is TRBJ1-2 and V is TRBV30; no clear D. CDR3 size: 11 residues. The germline CDR1 and CDR2 sequences are GTSNPN and SVGIG (reference sequence). The CDR3: CAWSVVNRKSF. In DNA, the CDR3 is TGTGCCTGGAGTGTAGTAAACAGAAAGAGCTTC.

The chain is built from TRBV14 and TRBJ1-6, with D perhaps TRBD1 (5 bases). V lost 4 bases and J 3 bases, leaving 10 bases between the germline ends. This CDR3 is 15 amino acids long. Germline-derived CDR1 and CDR2 are SGHDN and FVKESK. In DNA, the CDR3 is TGTGCCAGCAGCCTGGGGGGGGGCTATAATTCACCCCTCCACTTT. It yields the protein CASSLGGGYNSPLHF.

The J gene is TRBJ2-2, the V gene TRBV5-1, with TRBD2 matching 14 bases. Looked up from germline, CDR1 is SGHRS and CDR2 is YFSETQ. CDR3 length: 18 amino acids. V dropped 4 bases and J dropped 1; count of bases not matched to a gene: 6. The CDR3 sequence: CASSPGTSGSGNTGELFF. For the CDR3, the DNA is TGCGCCAGCAGCCCCGGGACTAGCGGGAGTGGGAACACCGGGGAGCTGTTTTTT. Full variable domain (missing parts from reference TRBV5-1 and TRBJ2-2): KAGVTQTPRYLIKTRGQQVTLSCSPISGHRSVSWYQQTPGQGLQFLFEYFSETQRNKGNFPGRFSGRQFSNSRSEMNVSTLELGDSALYLCASSPGTSGSGNTGELFFGEGSRLTVL.

This rearrangement joins TRBV24-1 to TRBJ2-3; 8 bases map to TRBD2. Trimming cost V 4 bases and J 2 bases; bases outside gene matches: 13. The germline CDR1 and CDR2 sequences are KGHDR and SFDVKD. The CDR3 is 18 residues long. Written as DNA, the CDR3 is TGTGCCACCAGTGACCACTCTCGAGCGGGAGTAGTCACAGATACGCAGTATTTT. It translates to CATSDHSRAGVVTDTQYF.